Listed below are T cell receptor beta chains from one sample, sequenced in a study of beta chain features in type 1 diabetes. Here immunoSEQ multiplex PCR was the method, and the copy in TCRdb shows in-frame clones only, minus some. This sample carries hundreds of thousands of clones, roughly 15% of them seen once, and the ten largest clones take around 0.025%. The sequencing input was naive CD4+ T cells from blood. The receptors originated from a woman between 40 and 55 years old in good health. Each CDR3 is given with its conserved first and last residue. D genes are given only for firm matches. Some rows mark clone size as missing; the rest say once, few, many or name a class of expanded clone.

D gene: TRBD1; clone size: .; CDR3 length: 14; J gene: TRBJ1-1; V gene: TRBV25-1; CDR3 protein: CASRGTGGPTEAFF; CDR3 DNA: TGTGCCAGCAGGGGTACAGGGGGACCCACTGAAGCTTTCTTT
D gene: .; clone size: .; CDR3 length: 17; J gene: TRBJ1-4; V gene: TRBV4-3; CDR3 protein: CASSQDMRRQKNEKLFF; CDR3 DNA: TGCGCCAGCAGCCAAGATATGAGGAGACAGAAGAATGAAAAACTGTTTTTT
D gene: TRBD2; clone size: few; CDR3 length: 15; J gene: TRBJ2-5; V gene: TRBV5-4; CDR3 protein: CASKRSGVGRETQYF; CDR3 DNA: TGTGCCAGCAAGAGGAGCGGGGTAGGTCGGGAGACCCAGTACTTC
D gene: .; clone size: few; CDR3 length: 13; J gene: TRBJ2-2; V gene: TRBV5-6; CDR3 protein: CASSWTGTGELFF; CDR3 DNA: TGTGCCAGCAGCTGGACGGGGACCGGGGAGCTGTTTTTT
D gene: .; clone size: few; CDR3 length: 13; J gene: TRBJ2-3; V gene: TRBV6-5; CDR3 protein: CASSYRDRVAQYF; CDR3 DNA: TGTGCCAGCAGTTACCGAGATCGGGTCGCGCAGTATTTT
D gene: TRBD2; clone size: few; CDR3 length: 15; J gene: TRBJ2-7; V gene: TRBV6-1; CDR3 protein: CASSPTSGENYEQYF; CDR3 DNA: TGTGCCAGCAGTCCTACTAGCGGGGAGAACTACGAGCAGTACTTC
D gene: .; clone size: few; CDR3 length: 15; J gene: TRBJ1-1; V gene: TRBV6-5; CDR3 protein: CASSYGGGRNTEAFF; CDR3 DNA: TGTGCCAGCAGTTACGGGGGGGGCAGGAACACTGAAGCTTTCTTT
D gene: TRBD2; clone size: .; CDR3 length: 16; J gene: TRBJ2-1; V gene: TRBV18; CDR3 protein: CASSPLGLAGHNEQFF; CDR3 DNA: TGTGCCAGCTCACCCCTGGGACTAGCGGGCCACAATGAGCAGTTCTTC
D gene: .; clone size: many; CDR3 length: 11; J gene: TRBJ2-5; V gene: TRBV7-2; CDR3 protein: CASSKQGTQYF; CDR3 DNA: TGTGCCAGCAGCAAACAGGGGACCCAGTACTTC
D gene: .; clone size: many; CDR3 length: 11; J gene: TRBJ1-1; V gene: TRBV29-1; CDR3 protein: CSVLNRLSAFF; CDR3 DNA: TGCAGCGTTCTTAACAGGCTGAGCGCTTTCTTT
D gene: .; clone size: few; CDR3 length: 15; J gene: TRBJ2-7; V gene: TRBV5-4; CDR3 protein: CASSGQQQGSYEQYF; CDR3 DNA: TGTGCCAGCAGTGGACAACAACAGGGTTCCTACGAGCAGTACTTC
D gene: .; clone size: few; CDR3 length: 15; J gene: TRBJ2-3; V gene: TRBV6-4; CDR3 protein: CASSASPGSTDTQYF; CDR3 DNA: TGTGCCAGCAGTGCAAGCCCCGGTAGCACAGATACGCAGTATTTT